Described below is a single T cell receptor (beta chain) sequence and its context. Its antigen remains unknown. The sample originates from a study of T cells in Graves' hyperthyroidism and ophthalmopathy. Study results and caveats: Most thyroid clonotypes that were expanded above 0.001 also turned up in blood.

This CDR3 is 13 amino acids long. The V gene's germline CDR1 is LNHNV and CDR2 YYDKDF (reference sequence). The junction had 4 bases not matched to a gene; V was cut back by 3 bases and J by 7 bases. RNA transcripts yielded amplified TCR beta CDR3 regions. A first-round RT-PCR of the TCR CDR3 used the HTBI primer set. A single record per CDR3 protein comes from TCRdb applying MiXCR to the multiplex PCR reads. Seen here are hundreds of thousands of distinct CDR3 sequences, 11% to 15% observed once, and the top ten hold around 9.6%. A lack of ophthalmopathy progression within 18 months defined stable Graves' hyperthyroidism. Each diagnosis was grounded in clinical symptoms, serum thyroxine and TRAb, thyroid ultrasound, and orbital computed tomography.

This clonotype was sampled from a woman younger than 30 with Graves' hyperthyroidism. V usage is TRBV15 and J usage is TRBJ2-7, with 9 bases that match TRBD1. Source material: blood. CDR3 bases: TGTGCCACCAGCAGGAGACAGGGGGATGAGCAGTACTTC. Amino acid sequence: CATSRRQGDEQYF.